These T cell receptor beta chains were read from a single sample in a study of blood T cell repertoires in COVID-19. Assay used: immunoSEQ multiplex PCR; TCRdb lists only in-frame clones, some missing. Among more than 300,000 clones, around four fifths were seen once, and the ten largest hold approximately 4.7%. Sequencing was carried out using PBMCs or T cells enriched from blood (not recorded which). Every receptor here comes from a woman in her 50s who had recovered from COVID-19. Both conserved end residues are part of each CDR3. D genes are given only for firm matches. A row's size may be missing; if present it is once, few, many or a size class.

CDR3 protein: CASGTLRDRDLDQPQHF; CDR3 DNA: TGTGCTAGTGGCACCCTCCGGGACAGGGACTTGGATCAGCCCCAGCATTTT; clone size: once; J gene: TRBJ1-5; V gene: TRBV12-5; D gene: TRBD1
CDR3 protein: CASSRQVATNEKLFF; CDR3 DNA: TGTGCCAGTAGCCGACAGGTAGCAACTAATGAAAAACTGTTTTTT; clone size: -; J gene: TRBJ1-4; V gene: TRBV19; D gene: -
CDR3 protein: CASSRREYQPQHF; CDR3 DNA: TGTGCCAGTAGTAGGCGGGAGTATCAGCCCCAGCATTTT; clone size: -; J gene: TRBJ1-5; V gene: TRBV19; D gene: -
CDR3 protein: CASSKAVTQPSYEQYF; CDR3 DNA: TGTGCCAGCAGCAAAGCGGTTACACAACCATCCTACGAGCAGTACTTC; clone size: -; J gene: TRBJ2-7; V gene: TRBV21-1; D gene: -
CDR3 protein: CASSVEGLGANVLTF; CDR3 DNA: TGTGCCAGCAGCGTAGAGGGGTTAGGGGCCAACGTCCTGACTTTC; clone size: -; J gene: TRBJ2-6; V gene: TRBV9; D gene: -
CDR3 protein: CASSIEGLPFSYNEQFF; CDR3 DNA: TGTGCCAGTAGTATAGAGGGACTACCATTCTCCTACAATGAGCAGTTCTTC; clone size: -; J gene: TRBJ2-1; V gene: TRBV19; D gene: TRBD2
CDR3 protein: CAWSPGTEYEQYF; CDR3 DNA: TGTGCCTGGAGTCCCGGGACAGAGTACGAGCAGTACTTC; clone size: once; J gene: TRBJ2-7; V gene: TRBV30; D gene: TRBD1
CDR3 protein: CASSLMGRVSYEQYF; CDR3 DNA: TGTGCCAGCAGCTTGATGGGGCGTGTCTCCTACGAGCAGTACTTC; clone size: once; J gene: TRBJ2-7; V gene: TRBV5-4; D gene: -
CDR3 protein: CASSPTNPYEQYF; CDR3 DNA: TGTGCCAGCAGTCCCACTAATCCCTACGAGCAGTACTTC; clone size: few; J gene: TRBJ2-7; V gene: TRBV7-9; D gene: -
CDR3 protein: CASSLGRQGDSPLHF; CDR3 DNA: TGTGCCAGCAGCTTAGGGCGGCAGGGGGATTCACCCCTCCACTTT; clone size: -; J gene: TRBJ1-6; V gene: TRBV7-9; D gene: TRBD1
CDR3 protein: CASSQLPDTEAFF; CDR3 DNA: TGTGCCAGCAGCCAACTCCCGGACACTGAAGCTTTCTTT; clone size: -; J gene: TRBJ1-1; V gene: TRBV14; D gene: -
CDR3 protein: CASSEMPHEGSSEAFF; CDR3 DNA: TGTGCCAGCAGTGAAATGCCCCACGAGGGAAGTTCTGAAGCTTTCTTT; clone size: -; J gene: TRBJ1-1; V gene: TRBV6-1; D gene: -
CDR3 protein: CASSLVPSGTATGELFF; CDR3 DNA: TGTGCCAGCAGCTTAGTCCCTAGCGGGACGGCCACCGGGGAGCTGTTTTTT; clone size: -; J gene: TRBJ2-2; V gene: TRBV7-2; D gene: TRBD2
CDR3 protein: CASSRWRTSRTEATGNTIYF; CDR3 DNA: TGTGCCAGTAGTAGATGGCGTACTAGTCGGACGGAAGCGACTGGAAACACCATATATTTT; clone size: -; J gene: TRBJ1-3; V gene: TRBV19; D gene: -
CDR3 protein: CASSYSPGENRYTF; CDR3 DNA: TGTGCCAGCAGTTACTCGCCAGGGGAAAATCGCTACACCTTC; clone size: -; J gene: TRBJ1-2; V gene: TRBV6-2/TRBV6-3; D gene: -
CDR3 protein: CASSLASLNTEAFF; CDR3 DNA: TGCGCCAGCAGCTTGGCTTCTTTGAACACTGAAGCTTTCTTT; clone size: -; J gene: TRBJ1-1; V gene: TRBV5-1; D gene: -
CDR3 protein: CAWGQDRPGYTF; CDR3 DNA: TGTGCCTGGGGGCAGGACAGACCTGGCTACACCTTC; clone size: -; J gene: TRBJ1-2; V gene: TRBV30; D gene: -
CDR3 protein: CASSIDGGWTDQPQHF; CDR3 DNA: TGTGCCAGTAGTATAGACGGGGGTTGGACGGATCAGCCCCAGCATTTT; clone size: -; J gene: TRBJ1-5; V gene: TRBV19; D gene: -
CDR3 protein: CASSEIKPHSPLHF; CDR3 DNA: TGTGCCAGCAGTGAGATCAAGCCACATTCACCCCTCCACTTT; clone size: -; J gene: TRBJ1-6; V gene: TRBV3-1/TRBV3-2; D gene: -
CDR3 protein: CASKVGAGGNTEAFF; CDR3 DNA: TGTGCCAGCAAGGTGGGGGCAGGGGGTAACACTGAAGCTTTCTTT; clone size: few; J gene: TRBJ1-1; V gene: TRBV2; D gene: TRBD1
CDR3 protein: CAWEAGTGGEKLFF; CDR3 DNA: TGTGCCTGGGAAGCTGGGACAGGAGGTGAAAAACTGTTTTTT; clone size: -; J gene: TRBJ1-4; V gene: TRBV30; D gene: TRBD1
CDR3 protein: CASSISASSYNEQFF; CDR3 DNA: TGTGCCAGTAGTATTAGCGCAAGCTCCTACAATGAGCAGTTCTTC; clone size: -; J gene: TRBJ2-1; V gene: TRBV19; D gene: -
CDR3 protein: CASSLLFRSGRPRDTQYF; CDR3 DNA: TGTGCCAGCAGCTTATTATTTAGGAGCGGGAGGCCGAGAGATACGCAGTATTTT; clone size: -; J gene: TRBJ2-3; V gene: TRBV5-6; D gene: TRBD2
CDR3 protein: CASSQDQGRTEAFF; CDR3 DNA: TGTGCCAGCAGCCAAGATCAGGGTCGCACTGAAGCTTTCTTT; clone size: -; J gene: TRBJ1-1; V gene: TRBV4-2; D gene: -
CDR3 protein: CASSTSLKGQSFSRTEAFF; CDR3 DNA: TGTGCCAGTAGCACCTCCTTGAAGGGGCAGTCCTTTAGTCGCACTGAAGCTTTCTTT; clone size: -; J gene: TRBJ1-1; V gene: TRBV19; D gene: -
CDR3 protein: CASSPPAGSNRLAKNIQYF; CDR3 DNA: TGTGCCAGCTCACCACCGGCGGGTTCAAACCGACTAGCCAAAAACATTCAGTACTTC; clone size: -; J gene: TRBJ2-4; V gene: TRBV18; D gene: -
CDR3 protein: CASSSAGTSSSEQFF; CDR3 DNA: TGTGCCAGCAGCTCGGCCGGGACTAGTTCTAGTGAGCAGTTCTTC; clone size: -; J gene: TRBJ2-1; V gene: TRBV7-9; D gene: TRBD2
CDR3 protein: CASSGEPGNTIYF; CDR3 DNA: TGTGCCAGCAGCGGGGAGCCTGGAAACACCATATATTTT; clone size: -; J gene: TRBJ1-3; V gene: TRBV5-4; D gene: -
CDR3 protein: CASNQLAGVYEQFF; CDR3 DNA: TGTGCCAGCAACCAACTAGCGGGAGTTTATGAGCAGTTCTTC; clone size: -; J gene: TRBJ2-1; V gene: TRBV6-5; D gene: TRBD2
CDR3 protein: CASSQELAGVYNEQFF; CDR3 DNA: TGTGCCAGCAGCCAAGAACTAGCGGGGGTCTACAATGAGCAGTTCTTC; clone size: -; J gene: TRBJ2-1; V gene: TRBV4-2; D gene: TRBD2
CDR3 protein: CASSLTVHGETQYF; CDR3 DNA: TGTGCCAGCAGCTTGACAGTCCACGGAGAGACCCAGTACTTC; clone size: few; J gene: TRBJ2-5; V gene: TRBV7-2; D gene: -
CDR3 protein: CASSLAGGDYGYTF; CDR3 DNA: TGTGCCAGCAGCTTAGCAGGGGGTGACTATGGCTACACCTTC; clone size: -; J gene: TRBJ1-2; V gene: TRBV7-9; D gene: -
CDR3 protein: CASSKPGQVISGYTF; CDR3 DNA: TGTGCCAGCAGTAAACCCGGACAGGTGATCAGTGGCTACACCTTC; clone size: -; J gene: TRBJ1-2; V gene: TRBV6-2/TRBV6-3; D gene: TRBD1
CDR3 protein: CASSSGLAGPNNEQFF; CDR3 DNA: TGCGCCAGCAGCTCCGGACTAGCGGGACCAAACAATGAGCAGTTCTTC; clone size: -; J gene: TRBJ2-1; V gene: TRBV5-1; D gene: TRBD2
CDR3 protein: CASSLEYRGNTDTQYF; CDR3 DNA: TGCGCCAGCAGCTTGGAATACAGGGGTAACACAGATACGCAGTATTTT; clone size: -; J gene: TRBJ2-3; V gene: TRBV5-1; D gene: TRBD1